The following is a T cell receptor (beta chain) sequence with its context. A junction end diverges from the germline sequence, so it may reflect a read error. This CDR3 region has 13 residues. Germline loops: CDR1 SGHTA, CDR2 FQGTGA. The data were taken from a study of control samples from healthy donors and cancer patients. The protocol was immunoSEQ multiplex PCR, while the TCRdb copy is restricted to in-frame clones and leaves out a portion. The sample holds fewer than 110,000 clones, around 89% seen once. The clonotype comes from a man aged 55-75 years with lung cancer. The gene calls are TRBV7-3 and TRBJ1-1; D uncertain. Sequencing was performed on PBMCs. In DNA form, the CDR3 reads TGTGCCAGCAGCTTAAATGGCAACACTGAAGTTTTCTTT. It encodes CASSLNGNTEVFF.